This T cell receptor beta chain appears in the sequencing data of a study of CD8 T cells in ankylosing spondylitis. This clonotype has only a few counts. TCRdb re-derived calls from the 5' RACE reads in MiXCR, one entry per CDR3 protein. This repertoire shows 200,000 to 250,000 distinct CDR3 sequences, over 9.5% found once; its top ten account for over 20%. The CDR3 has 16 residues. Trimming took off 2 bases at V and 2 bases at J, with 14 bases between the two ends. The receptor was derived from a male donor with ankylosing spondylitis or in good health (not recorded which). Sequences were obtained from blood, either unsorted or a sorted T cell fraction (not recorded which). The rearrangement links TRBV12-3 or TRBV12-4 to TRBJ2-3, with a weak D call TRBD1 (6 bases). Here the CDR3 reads CASSLLDRIPTDTQYF. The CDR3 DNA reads TGTGCCAGCAGTTTACTTGACAGGATCCCCACAGATACGCAGTATTTT.